Described below is a single TCR beta chain sequence and its context. The data derive from a study of Ad26.COV2.S vaccination and SARS-CoV-2 variants. Clones were read by immunoSEQ multiplex PCR, and TCRdb kept only the in-frame ones, dropping some. The sample yields about 410,000 clones, approximately 90% seen once. The CDR3 length is 12 residues. Germline assignment: CDR1 MNHEY and CDR2 SVGAGI. V was trimmed by 6 bases and J by 6 bases, leaving 11 bases between them. Indicated treatment: 15 to 20 received Ad26.COV2.S at low or high dose, single or two shots; about 5 received placebo; per-sample allocation not given. Day 63 following the first vaccine or placebo injection was when the samples were taken. An 18-55-year-old adult in Boston served as donor. The administered vaccine (an Ad26 vector) expressed Wuhan-strain SARS-CoV-2 spike.

This clonotype originated in a person aged 18 to 59 who received the Ad26.COV2.S COVID-19 vaccine or a placebo. Sequencing was performed on peripheral blood, taken in a trial of Ad26.COV2.S vaccine versus placebo. The chain recombines TRBV6-5 with TRBJ1-1; D unresolved. The CDR3 loop is CASSSRGSEAFF. The CDR3 DNA reads as TGTGCCAGCAGCTCCAGAGGGTCTGAAGCTTTCTTT.